This T cell receptor (beta chain) was sequenced in a study of identical twins. Regarding the study as a whole: Potential partial confounding of zero-insertion analyses by invariant MAIT and iNKT cells was noted. Abundant cord blood beta clonotypes carried fewer insertions; memory repertoires showed none.

From the 5' RACE reads, TCRdb called clonotypes with MiXCR, one entry per CDR3 protein. The sample has 750,000 to 950,000 distinct CDR3 sequences, 12% seen once. About this clonotype: Its matching antigen is unknown.

The sample was also linked to a second study, of yellow fever vaccine responses in identical twins.

The sequenced sample consisted of PBMCs. This TCR came from a woman under 30 in good health.

CDR3 loop: CASSEGQAGGELFF. Written as DNA, the CDR3 is TGTGCCAGCAGCGAGGGACAGGCTGGAGGGGAGCTGTTTTTT. This rearrangement joins TRBV5-6 to TRBJ2-2; TRBD1 matches 8 bases. The V gene end was trimmed by 4 bases and the J gene end by 8 bases; junction bases not matched to a gene: 7. Germline values: CDR1 SGHDT, CDR2 YYEEEE. The CDR3 totals 14 residues.